This T cell receptor (beta chain) was documented in a study of monozygotic twins with inflammatory bowel disease. In the case of this clonotype: Antigen specificity is unknown.

Findings and limits, study-wide: Individual T cell subtypes were not distinguishable. IBD patients share fewer clonotypes with other people than healthy twins do, especially with disease activity.

The UMIs contained a 6-nucleotide sample barcode. They were added by template switching during cDNA synthesis. TCRdb reworked the 5' RACE reads into one entry per CDR3 protein, no DNA. Its table lists approximately 400,000 distinct CDR3 sequences. Material: blood. The source is a human donor with ulcerative colitis or Crohn's disease, or a healthy co-twin of an affected twin (not recorded which).

The CDR3 loop is CASSETSISDEQFF. V is TRBV19 and J is TRBJ2-1; TCRdb designates TRBD2, a call that cannot be tested without DNA. Germline CDR1 and CDR2: LNHDA and SQIVND (reference sequence). CDR3 size: 14 residues.